This section outlines one T cell receptor (beta chain) sequence together with its context. Assay used: immunoSEQ multiplex PCR; TCRdb lists only in-frame clones, some missing. Found here are roughly 300,000 clones, approximately 85% of them singletons; the top ten hold 9% to 9.5%. These data originate in a study of blood T cell repertoires in COVID-19. About the research overall: The United States, Italy and Spain provided the acute and convalescent COVID-19 samples. Sample material is recorded as cDNA or gDNA derived from T cells, B-cell-depleted T cells, or PBMCs.

V was clipped by 3 bases and J by 4 bases, with 12 bases between them. This CDR3 contains 15 residues. Germline V gives CDR1 SGHAT, CDR2 FQNNGV. The sample consisted of peripheral blood. The chain carries TRBV11-2 and TRBJ1-4; unclear D gene. The source is a man between 18 and 29 years old with active or convalescent COVID-19. The CDR3 nucleotides read TGTGCCAGCAGCTTCGGTCCTTCCGGTAATGAAAAACTGTTTTTT. Translation: CASSFGPSGNEKLFF.